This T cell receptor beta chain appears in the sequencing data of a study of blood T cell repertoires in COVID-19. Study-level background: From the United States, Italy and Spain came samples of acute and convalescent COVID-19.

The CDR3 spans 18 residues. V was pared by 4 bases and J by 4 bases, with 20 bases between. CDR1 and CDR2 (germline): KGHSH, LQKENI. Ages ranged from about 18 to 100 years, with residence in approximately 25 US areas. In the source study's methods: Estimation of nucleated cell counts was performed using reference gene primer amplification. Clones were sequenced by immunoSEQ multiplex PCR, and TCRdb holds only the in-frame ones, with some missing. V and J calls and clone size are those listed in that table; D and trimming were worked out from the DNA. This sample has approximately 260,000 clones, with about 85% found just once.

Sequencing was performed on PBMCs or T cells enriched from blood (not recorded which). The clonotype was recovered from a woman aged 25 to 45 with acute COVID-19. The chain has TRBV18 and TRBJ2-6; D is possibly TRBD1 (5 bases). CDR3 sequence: CASSLIRELGSGANVLTF. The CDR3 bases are TGTGCCAGCTCACTGATCAGGGAACTCGGGTCAGGGGCCAACGTCCTGACTTTC.